Listed here is a single TCR beta chain. No antigen is known for it. There are no base qualities to consult, and no much larger clone falls within one base. TCRbeta CDR3 regions were amplified from genomic DNA using the immunoSEQ Assay, a bias-controlled multiplex PCR. As for how the authors treated the data: The number of nucleated cells in each sample was estimated by amplification of reference gene primers within the assay. To quantify the absolute abundance of each unique TCRbeta CDR3 rearrangement, sequence reads were collapsed and filtered. For each sample, productive Simpson clonality was calculated as the square root of Simpson's diversity index across productive rearrangements. What TCRdb holds here is the immuneACCESS table cut down to in-frame rearrangements. Part of the clones is not present; checked against another copy, under half of the missing clones reflect an unresolved V gene, and the others are unexplained. V, J and clone size reflect that table, while D and trimming were determined from the DNA. The sample table contains tens of thousands of clones; only one count was recorded for about 88% of them. Of the sample, 30% to 40% is held by the ten largest clones.

Collaborating institutions collected whole blood in K2EDTA tubes following their own protocols. For TCRbeta analysis, collaborators shipped samples as frozen whole blood, isolated PBMCs, or DNA extracted from either of those sample types. This sample was taken from a study of blood T cell repertoires in COVID-19 (TCRdb year 2020). A note on the overall study: The collaborator samples originated in the United States, Italy and Spain and spanned the acute and convalescent phases of COVID-19. The material from the prospective study consisted of cDNA or gDNA derived from T cells, B-cell-depleted T cells, or PBMCs. The dataset comprised deeply sampled blood TCRbeta repertoires from subjects exposed to, actively infected with, or recovered from COVID-19. The repertoires were made available in a free public database intended to serve as a resource for research on the immune response to SARS-CoV-2. The samples were drawn from the first 160 participants of the ongoing ImmuneRACE study and from about 1,200 subjects provided by 6 global collaborators. A de-identified subject ID, COVID-19 status, age in years and sex were almost always included in the sample metadata. Where available, HLA class I and class II types were obtained from metadata supplied by the sample provider rather than from assay-based typing.

Its CDR3 holds 17 amino acids, cysteine through phenylalanine. The kept DNA is CDR3 alone, 51 bases in frame from the first base. Via the germline V gene, CDR1 is ENHRY and CDR2 SYGVKD. V lost 2 bases and J lost 1 base; the stretch between them is 16 bases long. What the study reported, not specific to this receptor: Clinical and demographic metadata were provided uncurated, with the amount varying by source and participant.

The rearranged chain carries TRBV10-3 and TRBJ2-3; the D gene is possibly TRBD1, with 6 bases matching. Sequenced material: peripheral blood. The sequence was collected from a man between 65 and 85 years old with active COVID-19. The CDR3 here reads CAISEPGQWRGTDTQYF. The bases are TGTGCCATCAGTGAGCCCGGACAGTGGCGAGGCACAGATACGCAGTATTTT.